A selection of T cell receptor beta chains follows, all from one sample in a study of blood T cell repertoires in COVID-19. Repertoires were generated with immunoSEQ multiplex PCR, while TCRdb's copy carries only in-frame clones and drops some. The sample has some 200,000 clones; under 90% are singletons. The sample consisted of peripheral blood. These receptors all stem from a young man with active or convalescent COVID-19. Each CDR3 is given with its conserved first and last residue. A D gene is named only where the DNA matches it firmly.

>TRBV10-3|TRBD1|TRBJ1-3
CAILGQGPGNTIYF
TGTGCCATCCTGGGACAGGGCCCTGGAAACACCATATATTTT
>TRBV5-1|.|TRBJ2-6
CATGSGANVLTF
TGCGCCACCGGCTCTGGGGCCAACGTCCTGACTTTC
>TRBV24-1|TRBD2|TRBJ2-1
CATSDPTRGGNEQFF
TGTGCCACCAGTGATCCTACCCGGGGGGGCAATGAGCAGTTCTTC
>TRBV2|.|TRBJ1-6
CASRATRGINSPLHF
TGTGCCAGCAGAGCCACGCGGGGGATTAATTCACCCCTCCACTTT
>TRBV19|TRBD2|TRBJ2-1
CASSIGSSGGGVDEQFF
TGTGCCAGTAGTATAGGATCTAGCGGGGGGGGAGTGGATGAGCAGTTCTTC
>TRBV7-6|.|TRBJ2-7
CASSLELANTYEQYF
TGTGCCAGCAGCTTAGAGCTAGCTAACACCTACGAGCAGTACTTC
>TRBV5-4|.|TRBJ1-5
CASSLNPDQPQHF
TGTGCCAGCAGCTTGAACCCGGATCAGCCCCAGCATTTT
>TRBV4-2|.|TRBJ1-3
CASSQDLRANGNTIYF
TGTGCCAGCAGCCAAGATCTCAGGGCTAACGGAAACACCATATATTTT
>TRBV19|.|TRBJ1-4
CASSLHSGANEKLFF
TGTGCCAGTAGTCTCCACTCAGGGGCTAATGAAAAACTGTTTTTT
>TRBV5-1|.|TRBJ1-2
CASTPAGADGDYGYTF
TGCGCCAGTACCCCGGCGGGGGCAGACGGGGACTATGGCTACACCTTC